This record covers a single T cell receptor beta chain. The antigen is not known. Method: immunoSEQ multiplex PCR; TCRdb's copy keeps in-frame clones and lacks some. This sample carries under 200,000 clones, roughly nine tenths of them seen once, and the ten largest clones take about 5.8%. The V segment lost 1 base and the J segment 2 bases; nucleotides outside the gene matches: 10. CDR3 length: 19 amino acids. CDR1 is LGHNA, CDR2 YSLEER, per germline. The sample is drawn from a study of cytomegalovirus exposure and HLA in healthy donors. Whole-study findings and limits: One later analysis, an examination of the 100 to 150 validation repertoires, found that first-cohort TCR clusters tended to co-occur in them. Most sequenced TCRs were rare (though some public TCRs occurred in many donors). For cytomegalovirus status, the classifier reportedly gave diagnoses with high specificity and sensitivity. The investigators catalogued 150 to 200 TCR beta chains as cytomegalovirus-associated.

What was sequenced was PBMCs. The rearrangement uses TRBV4-3 and TRBJ2-3, with TRBD2 matching over 12 bases. The receptor was derived from a woman in her thirties in good health and CMV-seronegative. This CDR3 is CASSQVYASGRDPTDTQYF. The CDR3 coding sequence is TGCGCCAGCAGCCAAGTTTATGCTAGCGGGAGGGACCCCACAGATACGCAGTATTTT.